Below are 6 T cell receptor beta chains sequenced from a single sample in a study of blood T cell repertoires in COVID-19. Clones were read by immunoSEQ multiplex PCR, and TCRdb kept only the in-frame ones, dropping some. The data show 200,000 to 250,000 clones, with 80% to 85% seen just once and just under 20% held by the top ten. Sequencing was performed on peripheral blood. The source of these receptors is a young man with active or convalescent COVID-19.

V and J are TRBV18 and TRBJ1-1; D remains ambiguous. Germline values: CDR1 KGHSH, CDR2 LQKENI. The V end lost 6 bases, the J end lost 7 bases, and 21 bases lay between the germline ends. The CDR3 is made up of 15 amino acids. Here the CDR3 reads CASSPNLNGAYEAFF. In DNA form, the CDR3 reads TGTGCCAGCTCCCCTAACCTTAACGGTGCCTATGAAGCTTTCTTT.

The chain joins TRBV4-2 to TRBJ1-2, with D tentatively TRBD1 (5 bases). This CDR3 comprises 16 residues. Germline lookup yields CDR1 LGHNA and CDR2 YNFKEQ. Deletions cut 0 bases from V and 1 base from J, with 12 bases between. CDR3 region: CASSQELRGLNYGYTF. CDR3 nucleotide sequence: TGTGCCAGCAGCCAAGAATTGCGGGGCCTTAACTATGGCTACACCTTC.

DNA for the CDR3: TGTGCCATCAGTGACCCGGGACTAGCGGGGGGTGATGAGCAGTTCTTC. Residues: CAISDPGLAGGDEQFF. The chain carries TRBV10-3 and TRBJ2-1; TRBD2 aligns across 15 bases. Germline loops: CDR1 ENHRY, CDR2 SYGVKD. The CDR3 extends over 16 amino acids. The V and J ends lost 3 bases and 8 bases, in that order; junction bases with no gene match: 5.

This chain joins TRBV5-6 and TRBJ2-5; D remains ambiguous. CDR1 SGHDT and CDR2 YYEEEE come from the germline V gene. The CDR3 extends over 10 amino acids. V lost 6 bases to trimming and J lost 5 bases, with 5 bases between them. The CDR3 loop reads CASNRETQYF. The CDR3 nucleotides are TGTGCCAGCAACCGGGAGACCCAGTACTTC.

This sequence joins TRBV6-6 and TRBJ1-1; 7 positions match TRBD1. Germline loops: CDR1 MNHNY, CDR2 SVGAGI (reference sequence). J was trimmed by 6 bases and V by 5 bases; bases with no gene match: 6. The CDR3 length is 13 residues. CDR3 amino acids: CASSPQGFAEAFF. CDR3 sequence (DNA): TGTGCCAGCAGTCCACAGGGGTTCGCTGAAGCTTTCTTT.

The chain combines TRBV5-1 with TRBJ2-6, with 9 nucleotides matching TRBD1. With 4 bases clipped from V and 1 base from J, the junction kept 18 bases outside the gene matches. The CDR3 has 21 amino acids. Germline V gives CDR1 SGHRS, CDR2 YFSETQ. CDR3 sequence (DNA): TGCGCCAGCAGCGAGGGACAGGGTTTGGCCCTATTTTCATCTGGGGCCAACGTCCTGACTTTC. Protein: CASSEGQGLALFSSGANVLTF.